This T cell receptor beta chain was observed in a study of spatial heterogeneity in lung cancer. TCR cDNA molecules each had a unique molecular identifier. TCRdb redid the calling of the 5' RACE reads with MiXCR, one entry per CDR3 protein. The sample has about 82,000 distinct CDR3 sequences, roughly 12% seen once. The table lists this clonotype with a few counts. Between the trimmed V and J ends, which lost 0 bases and 4 bases, there was a span of 6 bases. This CDR3 is 14 amino acids long. CDR1 is KGHSH and CDR2 is LQKENI in the germline V gene. Regarding time point: sample taken at primary tumor resection. Sequencing of whole RNA from tumor, nontumor lung or frozen PBMC involved no sorting. There were 75 or so donors, all of them untreated patients with early-stage non-small cell lung cancer.

The sequencing used PBMCs, collected at surgery. This chain joins TRBV18 and TRBJ2-2; D is uncertain. This TCR came from a male donor with early-stage non-small cell lung cancer. CDR3 region: CASSPPLFTGELFF. CDR3 in DNA: TGTGCCAGCTCACCACCGTTGTTCACCGGGGAGCTGTTTTTT. The variable domain in full, completed from reference TRBV18 and TRBJ2-2, reads NAGVMQNPRHLVRRRGQEARLRCSPMKGHSHVYWYRQLPEEGLKFMVYLQKENIIDESGMPKERFSAEFPKEGPSILRIQQVVRGDSAAYFCASSPPLFTGELFFGEGSRLTVL.